A single sample gave rise to the 27 T cell receptor beta chains below, sequenced in a study of blood T cell repertoires in COVID-19. Sequenced by immunoSEQ multiplex PCR; TCRdb stores in-frame clones only, minus some. This sample has 60,000 to 80,000 clones, with approximately 87% found just once. Sequences were obtained from peripheral blood. These receptor sequences come from a human donor in a cohort sampled during active COVID-19.

This chain uses TRBV10-1 with TRBJ2-7, with 8 bases fitting TRBD2. The CDR3 is 14 residues long. The germline gives CDR1 WNHNN, CDR2 SYGVQD (reference sequence). The V segment lost 6 bases and the J segment 3 bases; nucleotides outside the gene matches: 7. This chain's CDR3 is CASSPPGRVYEQYF. As DNA, the CDR3 is TGCGCCAGCAGCCCCCCCGGGAGGGTCTACGAGCAGTACTTC.

The chain couples TRBV7-9 to TRBJ2-7, with D possibly TRBD2 on 6 matching bases. V was trimmed by 7 bases and J by 3 bases, leaving 19 bases between them. The CDR3 runs 15 residues. Per germline, CDR1 SEHNR and CDR2 FQNEAQ (reference sequence). The CDR3 sequence: CASNNRTTGRYEQYF. DNA for the CDR3: TGTGCCAGCAACAACAGGACTACGGGCCGCTACGAGCAGTACTTC.

V and J are TRBV3-1 (or the pseudogene TRBV3-2) and TRBJ1-1; no clear D. Per germline, CDR1 LGHDT and CDR2 YNNKEL (reference sequence). The CDR3 has 15 residues. V lost 0 bases and J 1 base, leaving 9 bases between the germline ends. This CDR3 is CASSQDWGENTEAFF. The CDR3 region has the DNA TGTGCCAGCAGCCAAGATTGGGGAGAGAACACTGAAGCTTTCTTT.

This clone was found once. The CDR3 sequence is CASSGYGGASNTQYF. For the CDR3, the DNA is TGTGCCAGCAGCGGATACGGGGGGGCCTCAAATACGCAGTATTTT. The rearrangement joins TRBV5-6 to TRBJ2-3; 8 nucleotides align to TRBD2. V lost 4 bases and J lost 7; bases outside the gene matches: 11. The CDR3 covers 15 residues. Per the germline V gene, CDR1 is SGHDT and CDR2 is YYEEEE.

The V call is TRBV4-1, the J call TRBJ2-2, with D maybe TRBD1 (5 bases). This CDR3 comprises 13 residues. Germline V gene lookup returns CDR1 MGHRA and CDR2 YSYEKL. V shed 3 bases and J shed 7 bases, with 9 bases lying between them. DNA of the CDR3: TGCGCCAGCAGCCACCTCAGGGTCGGGGAGCTGTTTTTT. Protein: CASSHLRVGELFF.

The chain combines TRBV5-8 with TRBJ2-7; perhaps TRBD1 as D (5 bases). The CDR3 contains 15 residues. CDR1 is SGHTS, CDR2 YDEGEE, per germline. With 1 base removed from V and 0 bases from J, the gap between germline ends came to 11 bases. The CDR3 region has the DNA TGTGCCAGCAGCTTGTTGGTACAGGCCTCCTACGAGCAGTACTTC. It encodes CASSLLVQASYEQYF. Using reference TRBV5-8 and TRBJ2-7 for the parts outside the CDR3, the full variable domain is EAGVTQSPTHLIKTRGQQATLRCSPISGHTSVYWYQQALGLGLQFLLWYDEGEERNRGNFPPRFSGRQFPNYSSELNVNALELEDSALYLCASSLLVQASYEQYFGPGTRLTVT.

The table lists this clone with a few counts. The CDR3 loop reads CASSHDRGVTNEKLFF. The CDR3, as DNA: TGTGCCAGCAGTCACGACAGGGGAGTCACTAATGAAAAACTGTTTTTT. V is TRBV27 and J is TRBJ1-4; 8 nucleotides align to TRBD1. CDR3 length: 16 amino acids. Trimming at V came to 5 bases and at J to 2 bases, leaving 7 bases not matched to a gene. Germline values: CDR1 MNHEY, CDR2 SMNVEV (reference sequence).

The chain employs TRBV19 and TRBJ1-2, with TRBD1 identical over 7 bases. Per germline, CDR1 LNHDA and CDR2 SQIVND (reference sequence). With V trimmed by 5 bases and J by 9 bases, 9 bases remained unmatched. The CDR3 runs 13 residues. The CDR3 nucleotides read TGTGCCAGTAGTGATAGACAGGGTCATAGCTACACCTTC. Amino acid sequence: CASSDRQGHSYTF. Looking up the rest from reference TRBV19 and TRBJ1-2 gives the full variable domain: DGGITQSPKYLFRKEGQNVTLSCEQNLNHDAMYWYRQDPGQGLRLIYYSQIVNDFQKGDIAEGYSVSREKKESFPLTVTSAQKNPTAFYLCASSDRQGHSYTFGSGTRLTVV.

The chain uses TRBV7-3 and TRBJ2-2, with D maybe TRBD1 (6 bases). V was clipped by 5 bases and J by 3 bases, with 13 bases between them. CDR3 length equals 15 residues. Germline CDR1 and CDR2: SGHTA and FQGTGA. The CDR3 DNA is TGTGCCAGCAGCCCCCAAAACAGGGACACCGGGGAGCTGTTTTTT. Residues: CASSPQNRDTGELFF.

The chain links TRBV29-1 to TRBJ2-7; 10 nucleotides match TRBD2. The CDR3 runs 17 residues. After removal of 4 bases from V and 6 bases from J, the junction contained 18 bases not matched to a gene. The germline gives CDR1 SQVTM, CDR2 ANQGSEA. The CDR3 sequence: CSVGGFESGRALGEQYF. CDR3 in DNA: TGCAGCGTTGGGGGCTTCGAGAGCGGGAGGGCCTTGGGCGAGCAGTACTTC.

The chain carries TRBV7-2 and TRBJ2-2, with D possibly TRBD2 on 5 matching bases. The CDR3 loop spans 14 amino acids. Germline CDR1 and CDR2: SGHTA and FQGNSA. Trimming removed 6 bases at V and 5 bases at J, with 13 bases between. The chain's CDR3 is CASRGSGSTGELFF. For the CDR3, the DNA is TGTGCCAGCAGGGGGAGCGGTTCGACCGGGGAGCTGTTTTTT.

Only one count was recorded for this clone. The V and J genes are TRBV4-1 and TRBJ1-1; maybe TRBD1 (5 bases). Trimming took off 2 bases at V and 6 bases at J, with 28 bases between the two ends. Germline CDR1 reads MGHRA; CDR2 reads YSYEKL. This CDR3 comprises 19 residues. CDR3 protein: CASSQSLLKQGRGGAEAFF. CDR3 sequence (DNA): TGCGCCAGCAGCCAATCTCTCTTGAAGCAGGGCCGGGGAGGGGCTGAAGCTTTCTTT.

The chain has TRBV4-2 and TRBJ2-5; 10 bases are a match to TRBD2. Germline V gene data show CDR1 as LGHNA and CDR2 as YNFKEQ. Losses at the gene ends were 1 base for V and 4 bases for J; bases not matched to a gene: 6. CDR3 length: 16 amino acids. The CDR3 is CASSQATPSGGETQYF. The DNA of the CDR3 is TGTGCCAGCAGCCAAGCTACCCCTAGCGGGGGAGAGACCCAGTACTTC.

V gene TRBV25-1 combines with J gene TRBJ1-6; 7 bases agree with TRBD1. The germline V gene encodes CDR1 MGHDK and CDR2 SYGVNS. This CDR3 has 13 amino acids. The junction had 3 bases not matched to a gene; V was cut back by 8 bases and J by 5 bases. This CDR3 is CASSGQHNSPLHF. The CDR3 coding sequence is TGTGCCAGCTCGGGACAGCATAATTCACCCCTCCACTTT.

The chain recombines TRBV18 with TRBJ2-3; D gene uncertain. V was clipped by 1 base and J by 2 bases, with 7 bases between them. Germline assignment: CDR1 KGHSH and CDR2 LQKENI. The CDR3 is 14 residues long. The CDR3 DNA follows: TGTGCCAGCTCACCACTAGCCAACACAGATACGCAGTATTTT. It specifies CASSPLANTDTQYF.

The chain has TRBV2 and TRBJ1-5, with D possibly TRBD1 on 5 matching bases. V lost 6 bases and J 0 bases, leaving 12 bases between the germline ends. The CDR3 is 15 amino acids. Looked up from germline, CDR1 is SNHLY and CDR2 is FYNNEI. This CDR3 is CASSTDSYSNQPQHF. As DNA, the CDR3 is TGTGCCAGCAGCACTGACAGCTATAGCAATCAGCCCCAGCATTTT.

The chain links TRBV28 to TRBJ2-7; tentatively, D is TRBD2 (5 bases). The germline CDR1 and CDR2 sequences are MDHEN and SYDVKM. Trimming pared 5 bases from V and 3 bases from J, leaving 11 bases between. The CDR3 loop spans 13 amino acids. The CDR3 DNA follows: TGTGCCAGCAGTCCCGGACTGTTCTACGAGCAGTACTTC. Amino acid sequence: CASSPGLFYEQYF. Looking up the rest from reference TRBV28 and TRBJ2-7 gives the full variable domain: DVKVTQSSRYLVKRTGEKVFLECVQDMDHENMFWYRQDPGLGLRLIYFSYDVKMKEKGDIPEGYSVSREKKERFSLILESASTNQTSMYLCASSPGLFYEQYFGPGTRLTVT.

The gene calls are TRBV18 and TRBJ2-5; 10 nucleotides match TRBD2. CDR3 length equals 18 residues. J lost 3 bases, V lost 1 base, and 11 bases had no gene match. Germline lookup yields CDR1 KGHSH and CDR2 LQKENI. The CDR3: CASSPQVMLAGEKETQYF. CDR3 DNA sequence: TGTGCCAGCTCACCACAGGTCATGCTAGCGGGAGAGAAAGAGACCCAGTACTTC.

The rearrangement uses TRBV19 and TRBJ1-6; D may be TRBD1 (5 bases). V lost 7 bases to trimming and J lost 7 bases, with 11 bases between them. Germline V lookup: CDR1 LNHDA, CDR2 SQIVND (reference sequence). The CDR3 length is 13 residues. CDR3 DNA sequence: TGTGCCAGTAAGGCTGCAGGGAATTCACCCCTCCACTTT. Translated: CASKAAGNSPLHF.

The gene calls are TRBV7-2 and TRBJ1-3; 10 bases are a match to TRBD1. The CDR3 is made up of 17 amino acids. After removal of 5 bases from V and 0 bases from J, the junction contained 7 bases not matched to a gene. Germline-derived CDR1 and CDR2 are SGHTA and FQGNSA. Here the CDR3 reads CASSPLRTGGSGNTIYF. CDR3 bases: TGTGCCAGCAGCCCCTTAAGGACAGGGGGCTCTGGAAACACCATATATTTT.

The gene calls are TRBV28 and TRBJ2-3; TRBD2 matches at 8 bases. This CDR3 has 14 residues. Germline CDR1 and CDR2: MDHEN and SYDVKM. V trimming: 6 bases; J trimming: 1 base; junction bases outside the gene matches: 3. This CDR3 is CASRERGRTDTQYF. In DNA, the CDR3 is TGTGCCAGCAGGGAGCGGGGGCGCACAGATACGCAGTATTTT.

The chain carries TRBV30 and TRBJ2-5; 8 bases line up with TRBD2. CDR3 length: 16 amino acids. Trimming removed 0 bases from V and 4 bases from J; junction bases left unmatched: 10. Germline-derived CDR1 and CDR2 are GTSNPN and SVGIG (reference sequence). The CDR3 nucleotides read TGTGCCTGGAGTGTGGGTAGCGGGGCCAAGGCAGAGACCCAGTACTTC. Translation: CAWSVGSGAKAETQYF.

The chain carries TRBV10-1 and TRBJ2-3, with 8 positions matching TRBD2. The germline gives CDR1 WNHNN, CDR2 SYGVQD (reference sequence). With 3 bases clipped from V and 6 bases from J, the junction kept 5 bases outside the gene matches. The CDR3 runs 14 residues. This chain's CDR3 is CASSESGRADTQYF. DNA for the CDR3: TGCGCCAGCAGTGAATCCGGGAGGGCCGATACGCAGTATTTT.

The chain combines TRBV5-6 with TRBJ2-7; weak D call: TRBD1 (6 bases). This CDR3 comprises 12 residues. Germline V gene lookup returns CDR1 SGHDT and CDR2 YYEEEE. The ends were cut back, 3 bases at V and 7 bases at J, with 11 bases in the middle. The CDR3 here is CASSSVGAEQYF. The CDR3 DNA follows: TGTGCCAGCAGCTCGGTGGGGGCAGAGCAGTACTTC.

The J gene is TRBJ1-1, the V gene TRBV19; TRBD1 aligns across 7 bases. CDR1 LNHDA and CDR2 SQIVND come from the germline V gene (reference sequence). The CDR3 contains 12 residues. Germline trimming cut 7 bases from V and 5 bases from J; bases unmatched to any gene: 4. CDR3 DNA: TGTGCCAGTATCCAGGGGGGAACTGAAGCTTTCTTT. Encoded protein: CASIQGGTEAFF.

The chain links TRBV7-2 to TRBJ2-5; D not certain. The CDR3 runs to 14 residues. V was shortened by 5 bases and J by 2 bases, with 12 bases between the two germline ends. The germline CDR1 and CDR2 sequences are SGHTA and FQGNSA. The CDR3 loop is CASSLYVQQETQYF. The CDR3 region has the DNA TGTGCCAGCAGCCTATACGTCCAACAAGAGACCCAGTACTTC. The entire variable domain, with the rest obtained from reference TRBV7-2 and TRBJ2-5, is as follows: GAGVSQSPSNKVTEKGKDVELRCDPISGHTALYWYRQSLGQGLEFLIYFQGNSAPDKSGLPSDRFSAERTGGSVSTLTIQRTQQEDSAVYLCASSLYVQQETQYFGPGTRLLVL.

The V gene is TRBV7-8, the J gene TRBJ2-1; the D is unclear. Trimming pared 4 bases from V and 2 bases from J, leaving 18 bases between. CDR1 is SGHVS and CDR2 is FQNEAQ in the germline V gene. The CDR3 is 17 residues long. The CDR3 nucleotides are TGTGCCAGCAGCTCCTTAGTACCCCCAGGCCCCTACAATGAGCAGTTCTTC. It encodes CASSSLVPPGPYNEQFF.